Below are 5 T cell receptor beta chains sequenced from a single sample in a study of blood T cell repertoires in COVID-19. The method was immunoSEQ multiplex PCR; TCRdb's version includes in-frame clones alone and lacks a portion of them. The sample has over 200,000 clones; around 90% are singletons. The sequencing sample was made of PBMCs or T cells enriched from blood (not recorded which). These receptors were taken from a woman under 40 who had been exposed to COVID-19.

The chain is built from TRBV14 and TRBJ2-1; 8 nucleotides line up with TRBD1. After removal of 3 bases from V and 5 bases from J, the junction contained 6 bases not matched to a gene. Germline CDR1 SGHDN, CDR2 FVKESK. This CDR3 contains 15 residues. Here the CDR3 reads CASSHAGQGHNEQFF. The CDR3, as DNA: TGTGCCAGCAGCCACGCTGGACAGGGCCACAATGAGCAGTTCTTC.

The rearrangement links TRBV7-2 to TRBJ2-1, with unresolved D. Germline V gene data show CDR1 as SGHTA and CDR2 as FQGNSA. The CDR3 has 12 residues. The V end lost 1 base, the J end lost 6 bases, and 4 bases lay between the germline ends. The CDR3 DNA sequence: TGTGCCAGCAGCTTAGGCGTCAATGAGCAGTTCTTC. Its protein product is CASSLGVNEQFF.

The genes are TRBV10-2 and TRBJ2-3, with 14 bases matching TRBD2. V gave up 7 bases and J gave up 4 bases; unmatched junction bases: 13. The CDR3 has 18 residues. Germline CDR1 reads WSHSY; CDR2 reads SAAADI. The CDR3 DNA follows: TGCGCCAGCACCTTAGGGACTAGCGGGAGTAGTTTCGCAGATACGCAGTATTTT. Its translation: CASTLGTSGSSFADTQYF.

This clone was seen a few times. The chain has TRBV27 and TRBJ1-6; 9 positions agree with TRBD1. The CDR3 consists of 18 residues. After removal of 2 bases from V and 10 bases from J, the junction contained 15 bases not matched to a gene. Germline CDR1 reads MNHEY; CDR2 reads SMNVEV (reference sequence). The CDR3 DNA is TGTGCCAGCAGTTTAACCAACCTTAGACAGGGGGTGAAATCACCCCTCCACTTT. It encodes CASSLTNLRQGVKSPLHF.

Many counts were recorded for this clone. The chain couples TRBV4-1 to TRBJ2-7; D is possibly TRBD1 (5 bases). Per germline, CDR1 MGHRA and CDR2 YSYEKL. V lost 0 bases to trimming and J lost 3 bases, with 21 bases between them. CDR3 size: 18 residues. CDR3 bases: TGCGCCAGCAGCCAAGAAGGGGCCCCTGCCGGTCGGAACTACGAGCAGTACTTC. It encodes CASSQEGAPAGRNYEQYF.